This T cell receptor beta chain was sequenced in a study of brain T cells in children with intractable seizures. CDR3 length: 14 residues. Germline-derived CDR1 and CDR2 are SGHNT and YYREEE (reference sequence). V was cut by 0 bases and J by 5 bases, with 8 bases left in between. Only cases whose brain tissue showed the highest T cell transcript signatures were sequenced. Using immunoSEQ multiplex PCR, the repertoire was profiled, and TCRdb retains in-frame clones only, with some absent. The sample has approximately 77,000 clones; 90% to 95% are singletons. V usage is TRBV5-4 and J usage is TRBJ1-4; the D is unclear. The input for sequencing was peripheral blood, taken at surgery. The TCR originated in a boy under two years old with tuberous sclerosis and intractable seizures. CDR3 sequence reads: CASSLDGFNEKLFF. CDR3 sequence (DNA): TGTGCCAGCAGCTTGGACGGTTTCAATGAAAAACTGTTTTTT.